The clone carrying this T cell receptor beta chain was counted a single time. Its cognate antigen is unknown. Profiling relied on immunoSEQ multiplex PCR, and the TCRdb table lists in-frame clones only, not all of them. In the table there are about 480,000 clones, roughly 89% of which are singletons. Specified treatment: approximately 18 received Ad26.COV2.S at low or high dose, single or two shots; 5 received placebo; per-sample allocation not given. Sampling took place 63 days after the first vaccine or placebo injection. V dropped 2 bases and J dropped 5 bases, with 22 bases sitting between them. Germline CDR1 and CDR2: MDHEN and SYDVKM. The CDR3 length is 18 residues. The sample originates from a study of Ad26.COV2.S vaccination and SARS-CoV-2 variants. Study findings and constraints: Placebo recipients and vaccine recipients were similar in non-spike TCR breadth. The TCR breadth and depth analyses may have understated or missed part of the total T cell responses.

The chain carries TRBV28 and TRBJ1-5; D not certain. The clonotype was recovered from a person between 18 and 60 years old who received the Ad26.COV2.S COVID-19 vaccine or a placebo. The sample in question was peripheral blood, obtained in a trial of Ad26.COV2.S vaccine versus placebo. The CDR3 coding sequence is TGTGCCAGCAGTTTAAGCCCGGGTTTAGGCGGACTCGATCAGCCCCAGCATTTT. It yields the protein CASSLSPGLGGLDQPQHF.